This TCR beta chain was sequenced in a study of blood T cells in healthy people across ages (dated by TCRdb to between 2014 and 2016). A note on the overall study: In model experiments, roughly one uniquely barcoded TCR beta cDNA molecule per two T cells was captured by template switching. Using deep sequencing normalized with unique cDNA molecular identifiers, the study measured how TCR beta repertoire diversity changes with age. The donors were split into four age groups: young (average around 15 years), middle-aged (about 40), aged (about 62) and long-lived (approximately 80). Donors of different ages were randomly distributed across sequencing lanes to avoid experimental bias. Using the same blood draw, the study looked at two additional independent replicas of 1 million unique cDNA reads for two donors, one aged 18 to 30 and the other aged 80 or older.

Spanning cysteine to phenylalanine, the CDR3 consists of 14 amino acids. Only the CDR3 region is kept as DNA, spanning 42 bases read in frame from base 1. Looking up the germline V gene (reference sequence) yields CDR1 SEHNR and CDR2 FQNEAQ. Receptor libraries were prepared by 5' RACE. The sample was run on an Illumina HiSeq 2500. A second PCR of about 6 to 12 cycles was performed with a sample-barcoded 5' primer and a J-beta primer mix. Each TCR beta cDNA molecule received a unique molecular identifier from a template-switch 5' adaptor carrying 12 random nucleotides. Each sample yielded at least 2.5 million CDR3-containing paired-end reads. First-strand cDNA was synthesized from all RNA with the Mint cDNA synthesis kit, primed by a TRBC-specific oligonucleotide. All cDNA was treated with uracil-DNA glycosylase and then went through a first 18-cycle PCR with the universal primers M1SS and BC2_uni_R. As for the authors' bioinformatics: Each sample was normalized by randomly selecting 1 million high-quality reads, each carrying a distinct molecular identifier. Instead of being binned into consensus sequences, reads that shared molecular identifiers were thrown out. CDR3 identification, clonotype clustering and error correction used MiTCR with a Q25 quality threshold and the strictest error-elimination algorithm. A nonparametric unseen species model with Euler transformation was used to estimate lower-bound total TCR beta diversity. The public sequencing data were trimmed at Q25 with fastp and processed into clonotypes with MiXCR by TCRdb, which kept only in-frame beta chains. Here each entry gathers all rows of one CDR3 protein and keeps the most common genes and DNA. TCRdb, rather than the study authors, made the V and J calls. Here the sample has about 780,000 distinct CDR3 sequences; 62% occur a single time. The top ten hold about 27% of the sample.

As concerns this clonotype: Which antigen it targets is not known. The junction does not match germline at one end; this may be a read error.

Beyond this particular receptor, the publication reports: Because donor CMV infection status was unknown, age-related changes in expanded clonotypes were potentially confounded. Because profiling used bulk unsorted PBMCs, naive and antigen-experienced compartments could not be compared conclusively. As age increased, observed TCR beta diversity per million T cells dropped in a roughly linear way, and a significant reduction was already evident by age 40. A strong correlation was found between observed TCR beta diversity and the percentage of naive T cells measured by flow cytometry. Estimates of total diversity from one million sequenced T cells were regarded as lower bounds and underestimates. Compared with the aged group, the long-lived group had more naive CD4+ T cells, fewer expanded clones and increased TCR diversity, suggesting age selection.

The 39 donors, aged roughly 6 to 90 years, were systemically healthy Caucasian individuals from Russia. Each donor gave approximately 9.3 milliliters of peripheral blood, collected into EDTA-treated Vacutainer tubes. Ficoll-Paque density-gradient centrifugation was used to isolate PBMCs, with at least 6 million obtained per sample. Trizol reagent was used to extract total RNA from PBMCs, with at least 5 micrograms per sample. For every donor, flow cytometry on a PBMC aliquot measured the percentage of naive CD45RAhigh/CD27high T cells. The chain uses TRBV7-9 and TRBJ2-6; no D gene can be assigned with confidence. The TCR was taken from a man in his thirties or forties in good health. The source material was blood. The CDR3 protein sequence reads: CASTPGAGANVLTF. The DNA reads as follows: TGCGCCAGCACCCCGGGTGCTGGGGCCAACGTCCTGACTTTC. Supplemented by the reference TRBV7-9 and TRBJ2-6 proteins around the CDR3, the complete variable domain is DTGVSQNPRHKITKRGQNVTFRCDPISEHNRLYWYRQTLGQGPEFLTYFQNEAQLEKSRLLSDRFSAERPKGSFSTLEIQRTEQGDSAMYLCASTPGAGANVLTFGAGSRLTVL.